This TCR beta chain was captured in a study of T cell changes during pregnancy in multiple sclerosis. The table came from immunoSEQ multiplex PCR; TCRdb's copy has only in-frame clones and leaves some out. The data contain around 36,000 clones, 90% of them singletons. Trimming cost V 1 base and J 5 bases; bases outside gene matches: 9. Germline V gene lookup returns CDR1 SGHRS and CDR2 YFSETQ. CDR3 length equals 18 residues. The TCR originated in a female donor with multiple sclerosis, enrolled in a pregnancy study. The sequences come from CD4+ T cells from peripheral blood mononuclear cells, collected in the third trimester of pregnancy. The V call is TRBV5-1, the J call TRBJ2-2, with 12 bases matching TRBD2. CDR3 sequence (DNA): TGCGCCAGCAGCTTGCCCACGACTAGCGGGAGAGGTACCGGGGAGCTGTTTTTT. Residues: CASSLPTTSGRGTGELFF.